The 29 T cell receptor beta chains reported below all come from one sample, sequenced in a study of cytomegalovirus exposure and HLA in healthy donors. PCR involved 60 Vbeta and 13 Jbeta primers. Data came from immunoSEQ multiplex PCR; TCRdb stores just in-frame clones and leaves some out. This sample has some 120,000 clones, with roughly two thirds found just once. Input material: PBMCs. The receptors were sampled from a man younger than 45 in good health and CMV-seropositive.

This sequence joins TRBV4-2 and TRBJ1-1, with unresolved D. There are 17 residues in the CDR3. Germline V gives CDR1 LGHNA, CDR2 YNFKEQ. V lost 2 bases and J lost 1, with 17 bases in between. CDR3 in amino acids: CASSQREGRVPNTEAFF. The CDR3 region has the DNA TGTGCCAGCAGCCAACGGGAAGGGCGGGTTCCGAACACTGAAGCTTTCTTT.

Worth noting for this clone: Other DNA sequences from this sample encode an identical CDR3 as well. The CDR3 DNA is TGCAGCGCCTGGACAGGGAATGGCTACACCTTC. Its protein is CSAWTGNGYTF. The V and J genes are TRBV29-1 and TRBJ1-2; 8 bases align to TRBD1. Germline CDR1 is SQVTM and CDR2 is ANQGSEA. The CDR3 extends over 11 amino acids. V lost 7 bases and J lost 6; bases outside the gene matches: 4. Variable domain in full (rest from reference TRBV29-1 and TRBJ1-2): SAVISQKPSRDICQRGTSLTIQCQVDSQVTMMFWYRQQPGQSLTLIATANQGSEATYESGFVIDKFPISRPNLTFSTLTVSNMSPEDSSIYLCSAWTGNGYTFGSGTRLTVV.

This chain connects TRBV29-1 to TRBJ2-5; D is possibly TRBD1 (5 bases). CDR3 length: 12 residues. V was cut by 4 bases and J by 3 bases, with 9 bases left in between. Germline assignment: CDR1 SQVTM and CDR2 ANQGSEA. CDR3 residues: CSVARVEETQYF. CDR3 nucleotide sequence: TGCAGCGTTGCCAGGGTAGAAGAGACCCAGTACTTC.

This clone showed up just once. The gene calls are TRBV5-5 and TRBJ2-7, with 10 bases identical to TRBD2. The CDR3 has 16 residues. V dropped 0 bases and J dropped 0; count of bases not matched to a gene: 3. Germline CDR1 and CDR2: SGHKS and YYEKEE (reference sequence). The CDR3 coding sequence is TGTGCCAGCAGCTTGGGCCTAGCGGGAGCCTCCTACGAGCAGTACTTC. Amino acid sequence: CASSLGLAGASYEQYF.

This clone was seen only a few times. The chain is built from TRBV4-1 and TRBJ1-1; perhaps TRBD1 as D (5 bases). This CDR3 spans 15 amino acids. Looked up from germline, CDR1 is MGHRA and CDR2 is YSYEKL. The V end lost 2 bases, the J end lost 3 bases, and 13 bases lay between the germline ends. CDR3 region: CASSQRGVLDTEAFF. In nucleotides, the CDR3 is TGCGCCAGCAGCCAACGGGGGGTTTTGGACACTGAAGCTTTCTTT.

The rearrangement links TRBV6-4 to TRBJ2-1; D is undetermined. V lost 0 bases to trimming and J lost 7 bases, with 7 bases between them. Germline V gives CDR1 MRHNA, CDR2 SNTAGT. There are 13 residues in the CDR3. In nucleotides, the CDR3 is TGTGCCAGCAGTGACTCGAATAGAAATGAGCAGTTCTTC. Translated: CASSDSNRNEQFF.

This chain connects TRBV7-2 to TRBJ2-1; possibly TRBD1 for D (6 bases). The germline CDR1 and CDR2 sequences are SGHTA and FQGNSA. The CDR3 totals 14 residues. The V gene lost 2 bases and the J gene lost 7 bases, with 12 bases spanning the gap. The CDR3 reads CASSLLQGWNEQFF. CDR3 coding DNA: TGTGCCAGCAGCTTACTTCAGGGGTGGAATGAGCAGTTCTTC.

In nucleotides, the CDR3 is TGTGCCAGCGGGACTAGCGGGTCCAAAAACATTCAGTACTTC. Residues: CASGTSGSKNIQYF. J is TRBJ2-4 and V is TRBV6-1, with 12 bases that match TRBD2. The junction had 1 base not matched to a gene; V was cut back by 8 bases and J by 2 bases. Germline CDR1 MNHNS, CDR2 SASEGT. CDR3 length: 14 amino acids.

The rearrangement uses TRBV6-6 and TRBJ2-7; 7 bases map to TRBD1. Germline-derived CDR1 and CDR2 are MNHNY and SVGAGI (reference sequence). Trimming at V came to 10 bases and at J to 2 bases, leaving 8 bases not matched to a gene. The CDR3 is 13 amino acids. The CDR3 bases are TGTGCCACGAACAGGGGTACGGCCTACGAGCAGTACTTC. Translated: CATNRGTAYEQYF.

This chain uses TRBV30 with TRBJ1-5, with D hard to call. This CDR3 spans 13 amino acids. The V gene lost 0 bases and the J gene lost 7 bases, with 10 bases spanning the gap. Germline CDR1 is GTSNPN and CDR2 is SVGIG (reference sequence). The CDR3 spells CAWSVRGDQPQHF. The CDR3 DNA follows: TGTGCCTGGAGTGTACGGGGAGACCAGCCCCAGCATTTT.

The V gene is TRBV5-1, the J gene TRBJ2-1, with a possible D match to TRBD2 (5 bases). The germline V and J ends were trimmed by 6 bases and 0 bases, with 16 bases remaining between them. This CDR3 spans 16 amino acids. Germline CDR1 reads SGHRS; CDR2 reads YFSETQ. The CDR3 here is CASTLMVRGSYNEQFF. CDR3 in DNA: TGCGCCAGCACCCTCATGGTCCGGGGCTCCTACAATGAGCAGTTCTTC.

The chain joins TRBV28 to TRBJ2-7, with D possibly being TRBD1 (6 bases). V dropped 6 bases and J dropped 6 bases, with 15 bases sitting between them. The CDR3 is made up of 13 amino acids. Germline lookup yields CDR1 MDHEN and CDR2 SYDVKM. CDR3 DNA sequence: TGTGCCAGCAGGGACAGATGGCCCCTCGAGCAGTACTTC. Protein product: CASRDRWPLEQYF. Together with reference TRBV28 and TRBJ2-7, the CDR3 gives the full variable domain: DVKVTQSSRYLVKRTGEKVFLECVQDMDHENMFWYRQDPGLGLRLIYFSYDVKMKEKGDIPEGYSVSREKKERFSLILESASTNQTSMYLCASRDRWPLEQYFGPGTRLTVT.

The chain is built from TRBV2 and TRBJ2-6, with a weak D call TRBD1 (6 bases). The CDR3 has 14 residues. The V gene's germline CDR1 is SNHLY and CDR2 FYNNEI. V dropped 6 bases and J dropped 3 bases, with 9 bases sitting between them. CDR3 sequence: CASRATGGANVLTF. Here the CDR3 DNA reads TGTGCCAGCAGGGCGACAGGTGGGGCCAACGTCCTGACTTTC.

The rearrangement uses TRBV2 and TRBJ2-7, with a tentative D call TRBD1 (6 bases). The CDR3 totals 13 residues. V lost 5 bases to trimming and J lost 3 bases, with 11 bases between them. Germline lookup yields CDR1 SNHLY and CDR2 FYNNEI. CDR3 nucleotides: TGTGCCAGCAGTCCCGGGACAATCTACGAGCAGTACTTC. This sequence encodes CASSPGTIYEQYF.

The rearrangement links TRBV5-4 to TRBJ2-7; no definite D call. The CDR3 loop spans 14 amino acids. V was cut by 0 bases and J by 2 bases, with 9 bases left in between. Per germline, CDR1 SGHNT and CDR2 YYREEE (reference sequence). CDR3 protein: CASSLGHTPYEQYF. In DNA, the CDR3 is TGTGCCAGCAGCTTGGGACACACCCCCTACGAGCAGTACTTC.

The J gene is TRBJ2-3, the V gene TRBV7-9, with D tentatively TRBD1 (6 bases). The ends were cut back, 8 bases at V and 3 bases at J, with 18 bases in the middle. Germline lookup yields CDR1 SEHNR and CDR2 FQNEAQ (reference sequence). This CDR3 has 15 amino acids. CDR3 protein: CASGGHGVGTDTQYF. The CDR3 DNA follows: TGTGCCAGCGGGGGACATGGGGTTGGGACAGATACGCAGTATTTT.

J is TRBJ2-1 and V is TRBV7-9; D remains unclear. The CDR3 is 11 amino acids. The V end lost 5 bases, the J end lost 15 bases, and 14 bases lay between the germline ends. Germline V gives CDR1 SEHNR, CDR2 FQNEAQ (reference sequence). Here the CDR3 reads CASSLALNGFF. The CDR3 DNA reads as TGTGCCAGCAGCCTCGCTCTCAACGGGTTCTTC.

This clone was observed once. V usage is TRBV9 and J usage is TRBJ2-1; 7 bases are shared with TRBD2. V lost 1 base, J lost 3 bases, and 7 bases stayed unmatched. Germline values: CDR1 SGDLS, CDR2 YYNGEE. CDR3 length: 16 amino acids. In DNA form, the CDR3 reads TGTGCCAGCAGCGTAAGGGCGGGAGCAGGCTACAATGAGCAGTTCTTC. Its protein product is CASSVRAGAGYNEQFF.

V is TRBV5-4 and J is TRBJ2-7; no clear D. V lost 0 bases, J lost 4 bases, and 8 bases lay in between. The CDR3 is 13 residues long. The germline V gene encodes CDR1 SGHNT and CDR2 YYREEE (reference sequence). Written as DNA, the CDR3 is TGTGCCAGCAGCTTGGTAATGAGTTACGAGCAGTACTTC. Its translation is CASSLVMSYEQYF.

The gene calls are TRBV5-1 and TRBJ1-1; 9 positions agree with TRBD1. CDR3 length: 13 amino acids. J lost 7 bases, V lost 0 bases, and 1 base had no gene match. Germline CDR1 SGHRS, CDR2 YFSETQ. The CDR3 sequence is CASSLGTGVEAFF. In DNA form, the CDR3 reads TGCGCCAGCAGCTTGGGGACAGGGGTTGAAGCTTTCTTT.

Details on this clone: Other DNA sequences in this sample translate to the same CDR3. The V and J genes are TRBV4-3 and TRBJ2-5; perhaps TRBD1 as D (6 bases). The CDR3 has 15 residues. Trimming took off 1 base at V and 5 bases at J, with 14 bases between the two ends. Germline loops: CDR1 LGHNA, CDR2 YSLEER. The CDR3 DNA is TGCGCCAGCAGCCAAGCCACAGGGTTTCGGGAGACCCAGTACTTC. It encodes CASSQATGFRETQYF.

This clone was counted only a few times. The rearrangement links TRBV21-1 to TRBJ2-1; TRBD2, the table's D call, lacks a check against the DNA. TRBV21-1 is a pseudogene locus. The length of the CDR3 is 15 residues. The CDR3 DNA sequence: TGTGCCAGCAGCATTAGCGGGAGTAGGGGAGGAGAGCAGTTCTTC. It encodes CASSISGSRGGEQFF.

The rearrangement links TRBV2 to TRBJ2-3; 10 nucleotides match TRBD1. Germline-derived CDR1 and CDR2 are SNHLY and FYNNEI. The length of the CDR3 is 16 residues. V shed 4 bases and J 3 bases; nucleotides not matched to a gene: 7. CDR3 DNA: TGTGCCAGCAGTGGGGACAGGGGTAGGTTGACAGATACGCAGTATTTT. Translating it yields CASSGDRGRLTDTQYF.

This clone appeared a few times. V gene TRBV23-1 combines with J gene TRBJ2-4, with TRBD2 matching 7 bases. TRBV23-1 is treated as an ORF (open reading frame) with a function not yet certain. After removal of 4 bases from V and 2 bases from J, the junction contained 5 bases not matched to a gene. The CDR3 spans 15 residues. CDR3 bases: TGCGCCAGCAGTCTGCGGGAGAATCCCAAAAACATTCAGTACTTC. The encoded protein is CASSLRENPKNIQYF.

This clone was seen more than once but under ten times. V and J are TRBV5-4 and TRBJ1-2, with D hard to call. Trimming cost V 0 bases and J 8 bases, with 11 bases left between them. CDR1 and CDR2 from the germline V gene are SGHNT and YYREEE (reference sequence). CDR3 length: 13 residues. In nucleotides, the CDR3 is TGTGCCAGCAGCTTGGACGGGTTGGAGGGCTACACCTTC. It codes for CASSLDGLEGYTF.

This clone was recorded a few times. The J gene is TRBJ2-7, the V gene TRBV5-1; D might be TRBD2 (5 bases). Germline CDR1 is SGHRS and CDR2 is YFSETQ. The CDR3 contains 15 residues. V lost 4 bases and J lost 1, with 15 bases in between. CDR3 sequence: CASSAVERLSYEQYF. The CDR3 nucleotides are TGCGCCAGCAGCGCGGTCGAGCGGTTGTCCTACGAGCAGTACTTC. Combining the CDR3 with reference TRBV5-1 and TRBJ2-7 gives the whole variable domain KAGVTQTPRYLIKTRGQQVTLSCSPISGHRSVSWYQQTPGQGLQFLFEYFSETQRNKGNFPGRFSGRQFSNSRSEMNVSTLELGDSALYLCASSAVERLSYEQYFGPGTRLTVT.

This sequence joins TRBV9 and TRBJ2-2, with D possibly TRBD1 on 5 matching bases. The V gene's germline CDR1 is SGDLS and CDR2 YYNGEE. V shed 1 base and J shed 6 bases, with 7 bases lying between them. The CDR3 runs 13 residues. The CDR3 loop is CASSVQGPGELFF. For the CDR3, the DNA is TGTGCCAGCAGCGTACAGGGCCCCGGGGAGCTGTTTTTT.

The J gene is TRBJ2-1, the V gene TRBV9, with D maybe TRBD1 (5 bases). The CDR3 is 15 residues long. V lost 0 bases and J lost 2, with 9 bases in between. Germline CDR1 SGDLS, CDR2 YYNGEE. In nucleotides, the CDR3 is TGTGCCAGCAGCGTAGAAGGGGTTGCCTACAATGAGCAGTTCTTC. Protein sequence: CASSVEGVAYNEQFF.

A few counts support this clone. The chain employs TRBV6-5 and TRBJ2-1; D possibly corresponds to TRBD2 (6 bases). This CDR3 comprises 15 residues. The germline CDR1 and CDR2 sequences are MNHEY and SVGAGI. V lost 0 bases and J 8 bases, leaving 14 bases between the germline ends. For the CDR3, the DNA is TGTGCCAGCAGTTACTCCCTGACTAGTTTCTATGAGCAGTTCTTC. It codes for CASSYSLTSFYEQFF.